Shown below are 10 T cell receptor beta chains from a single sample sequenced in a study of cytomegalovirus exposure and HLA in healthy donors. Researchers ran the PCR with 60 Vbeta and 13 Jbeta primers. Measured with immunoSEQ multiplex PCR; TCRdb has only the in-frame clones, and not every one. The data show some 130,000 clones, roughly 79% seen once. Sequenced sample: PBMCs. The receptor source for this set is a man aged 18 to 29 in good health and CMV-seronegative.

The chain carries TRBV5-1 and TRBJ2-1; TRBD1 might be the D (6 bases). The germline V gene encodes CDR1 SGHRS and CDR2 YFSETQ. The CDR3 is 14 residues long. The V end was cut by 6 bases, the J end by 4 bases, with 14 bases between. The chain's CDR3 is CASNTLGGYNEQFF. The DNA of the CDR3 is TGCGCCAGCAACACGTTAGGGGGATACAATGAGCAGTTCTTC.

The J gene is TRBJ1-2, the V gene TRBV27; TRBD1 aligns across 8 bases. The CDR3 is made up of 13 amino acids. CDR1 MNHEY and CDR2 SMNVEV come from the germline V gene (reference sequence). V was clipped by 10 bases and J by 3 bases; unmatched bases: 7. The CDR3 DNA sequence: TGTGCCACCCGGACAGGGTATCACTATGGCTACACCTTC. It is translated as CATRTGYHYGYTF.

V is TRBV29-1 and J is TRBJ1-2; TRBD1 matches at 7 bases. The J segment lost 0 bases and the V segment lost 3 bases, leaving 10 bases of the junction unmatched. From germline, CDR1 is SQVTM and CDR2 ANQGSEA. The CDR3 covers 16 residues. The CDR3 loop is CSVDPPGQTSNYGYTF. CDR3 coding DNA: TGCAGCGTTGATCCTCCGGGACAGACATCTAACTATGGCTACACCTTC.

The V gene is TRBV15, the J gene TRBJ1-2; D remains unclear. Germline lookup yields CDR1 LNHNV and CDR2 YYDKDF (reference sequence). This CDR3 is built from 11 residues. V shed 0 bases and J shed 7 bases, with 3 bases lying between them. The CDR3 region has the DNA TGTGCCACCAGCAGAGAGAGTGGCTACACCTTC. Its translation is CATSRESGYTF.

The rearrangement uses TRBV13 and TRBJ2-3; 10 positions match TRBD2. Germline CDR1 PRHDT, CDR2 FYEKMQ (reference sequence). V dropped 4 bases and J dropped 14; count of bases not matched to a gene: 12. The CDR3 extends over 14 amino acids. As DNA, the CDR3 is TGTGCCAGCAGCTCCCCTCCCGGACTAGCGGTTTCGTATTTT. This encodes CASSSPPGLAVSYF.

This clone was seen a handful of times. CDR3 region: CASADGQGVFF. In DNA, the CDR3 is TGTGCCAGCGCCGATGGACAGGGTGTGTTTTTT. The rearrangement links TRBV28 to TRBJ1-4; 8 bases agree with TRBD1. Per germline, CDR1 MDHEN and CDR2 SYDVKM. The V segment lost 8 bases and the J segment 15 bases; nucleotides outside the gene matches: 8. The CDR3 contains 11 residues.

This clone turned up a few times. The CDR3 reads CATGGLAGGSEQFF. CDR3 DNA: TGTGCCACCGGAGGACTAGCGGGGGGATCTGAGCAGTTCTTC. V gene TRBV6-5 combines with J gene TRBJ2-1, with 14 bases matching TRBD2. Looked up from germline, CDR1 is MNHEY and CDR2 is SVGAGI. Trimming at V came to 10 bases and at J to 9 bases, leaving 8 bases not matched to a gene. The CDR3 length is 14 residues.

The chain combines TRBV4-3 with TRBJ2-7, with a weak D call TRBD1 (6 bases). The length of the CDR3 is 16 residues. Germline V CDR1 and CDR2: LGHNA, YSLEER. V was clipped by 0 bases and J by 8 bases, with 20 bases between them. For the CDR3, the DNA is TGCGCCAGCAGCCAAGAGAGGTCGTGGCAGGGGAGTCAGCAGTACTTC. Translating it yields CASSQERSWQGSQQYF.

The chain employs TRBV7-6 and TRBJ1-4; no clear D. V gave up 0 bases and J gave up 8 bases, with 7 bases separating them. CDR3 length: 13 residues. The germline V gene encodes CDR1 SGHVS and CDR2 FNYEAQ. In DNA, the CDR3 is TGTGCCAGCAGCTTAGCCCTGACAGAAAAACTGTTTTTT. Translation: CASSLALTEKLFF. The whole variable domain, filled in from reference TRBV7-6 and TRBJ1-4, reads GAGVSQSPRYKVTKRGQDVALRCDPISGHVSLYWYRQALGQGPEFLTYFNYEAQQDKSGLPNDRFSAERPEGSISTLTIQRTEQRDSAMYRCASSLALTEKLFFGSGTQLSVL.

The rearrangement uses TRBV9 and TRBJ2-5, with 10 bases fitting TRBD2. V was clipped by 0 bases and J by 4 bases; unmatched bases: 6. Germline loops: CDR1 SGDLS, CDR2 YYNGEE. This CDR3 spans 16 amino acids. The CDR3 DNA is TGTGCCAGCAGCGTAGGAAGCGGGGGGGCCCGAGAGACCCAGTACTTC. As protein: CASSVGSGGARETQYF. Full variable domain (rest looked up from reference TRBV9 and TRBJ2-5): DSGVTQTPKHLITATGQRVTLRCSPRSGDLSVYWYQQSLDQGLQFLIQYYNGEERAKGNILERFSAQQFPDLHSELNLSSLELGDSALYFCASSVGSGGARETQYFGPGTRLLVL.